This TCR beta chain originates from a study of glioma-infiltrating T cells. General study findings and limits: Very few CDR3 sequences were shared between tissue and blood. Tissue-blood divergence was below expectation in non-neoplastic patients, above in gliomas.

V gave up 4 bases and J gave up 6 bases; unmatched junction bases: 6. Germline V gives CDR1 SGHTA, CDR2 FQGTGA. This CDR3 has 14 amino acids. This clonotype was detected many times. Its antigen is unidentified. Amplification of TCR alpha and beta CDR3 regions from RNA used iRepertoire nested multiplex PCR. TCRdb processed the multiplex PCR reads anew with MiXCR; each CDR3 protein has one entry. The sample has fewer than 250,000 distinct CDR3 sequences, more than 25% seen once; the top ten hold just over 20%. The material sequenced was glioma tissue, nonneoplastic brain tissue, or PBMCs (not recorded which). The receptor's source is a human donor with low-grade glioma or glioblastoma, undergoing nonglioma brain surgery, or in good health (not recorded which). The chain uses TRBV7-3 and TRBJ2-1, with TRBD2 identical over 7 bases. Here the CDR3 DNA reads TGTGCCAGCAGCTCTTCGACTAGCAGCAATGAGCAGTTCTTC. Encoded protein: CASSSSTSSNEQFF.